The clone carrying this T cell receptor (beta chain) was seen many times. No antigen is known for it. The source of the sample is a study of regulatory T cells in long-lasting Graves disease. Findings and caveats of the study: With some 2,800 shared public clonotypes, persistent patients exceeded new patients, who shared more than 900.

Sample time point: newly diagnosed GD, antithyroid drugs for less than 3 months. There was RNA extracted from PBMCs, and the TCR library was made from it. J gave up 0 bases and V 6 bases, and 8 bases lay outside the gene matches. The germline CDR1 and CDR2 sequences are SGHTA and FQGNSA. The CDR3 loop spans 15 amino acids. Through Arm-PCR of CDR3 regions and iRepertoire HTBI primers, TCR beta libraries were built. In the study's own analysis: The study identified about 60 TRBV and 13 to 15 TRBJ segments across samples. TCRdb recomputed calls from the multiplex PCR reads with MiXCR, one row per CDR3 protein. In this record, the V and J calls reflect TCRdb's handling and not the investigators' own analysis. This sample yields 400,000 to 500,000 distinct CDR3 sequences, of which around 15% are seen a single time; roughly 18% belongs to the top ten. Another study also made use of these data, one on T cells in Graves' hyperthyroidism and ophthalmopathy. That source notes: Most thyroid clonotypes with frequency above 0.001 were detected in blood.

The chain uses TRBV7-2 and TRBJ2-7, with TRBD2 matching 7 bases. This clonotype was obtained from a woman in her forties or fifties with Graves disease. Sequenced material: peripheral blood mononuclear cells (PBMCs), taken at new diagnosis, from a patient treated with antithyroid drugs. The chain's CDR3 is CASSQMGGSSYEQYF. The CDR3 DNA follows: TGTGCCAGCAGTCAAATGGGGGGGAGCTCCTACGAGCAGTACTTC.